This T cell receptor (beta chain) originates from a study of T-cell reconstitution after alpha-beta-depleted transplantation in children. V lost 1 base to trimming and J lost 8 bases, with 14 bases between them. CDR3 length: 14 residues. Germline CDR1 LGHNA, CDR2 YNFKEQ. Unique molecular identifiers featured in how the TCRbeta library was prepared. TCRdb analysed the PCR reads with MiXCR anew, one entry per CDR3 protein. The sample contains about 600,000 distinct CDR3 sequences, 8% to 11% of which appear only once. The sample holds a few counts of this clonotype. The J gene is TRBJ1-1, the V gene TRBV4-2; D is unresolved. This TCR was recovered from a human donor who donated a stem cell graft to a child with acute myeloid leukemia. This specimen was PBMCs from the stem cell graft donor, taken from the stem cell graft. CDR3 protein: CASSQGEGVDEAFF. The CDR3 coding sequence is TGTGCCAGCAGCCAAGGGGAGGGAGTGGACGAAGCTTTCTTT.